The 8 T cell receptor beta chains reported below all come from one sample, sequenced in a study of beta chain features in type 1 diabetes. Expressed TCRB transcripts were sequenced because the entire RNA isolate underwent reverse transcription. The data were produced by immunoSEQ multiplex PCR, yet TCRdb's version contains in-frame clones alone and is incomplete. This table has around 250,000 clones, 12% to 15% appearing once. Sequences were obtained from naive CD4+ T cells from blood. These receptors came from a woman between 40 and 50 years old in good health.

This clone has a handful of counts. This chain uses TRBV19 with TRBJ1-4, with 7 bases aligning to TRBD1. Germline lookup yields CDR1 LNHDA and CDR2 SQIVND (reference sequence). V lost 6 bases, J lost 8 bases, and 15 bases stayed unmatched. The CDR3 totals 16 residues. CDR3 nucleotide sequence: TGTGCCAGTAGCCCAAATCCTGGACAGGCGAGGGAAAAACTGTTTTTT. It encodes CASSPNPGQAREKLFF.

The J gene is TRBJ1-6, the V gene TRBV6-5; D perhaps matches TRBD1 (5 bases). Germline V gene sequence: CDR1 MNHEY, CDR2 SVGAGI. CDR3 length: 12 residues. V lost 2 bases and J 9 bases, leaving 5 bases between the germline ends. CDR3 in DNA: TGTGCCAGCAGTTACCAGGGTTCACCCCTCCACTTT. Residues: CASSYQGSPLHF.

The rearrangement links TRBV5-4 to TRBJ2-2; TRBD1 matches at 9 bases. After removal of 5 bases from V and 4 bases from J, the junction contained 12 bases not matched to a gene. CDR3 length equals 17 residues. The V gene's germline CDR1 is SGHNT and CDR2 YYREEE (reference sequence). The CDR3 loop reads CASSSGRDRVFTGELFF. The CDR3 coding sequence is TGTGCCAGCAGTTCCGGTCGGGACAGGGTCTTCACCGGGGAGCTGTTTTTT.

About this clone itself: The same CDR3 also results from other DNA sequences found in this sample. This chain links TRBV5-4 with TRBJ2-1; D is unresolved. Germline lookup yields CDR1 SGHNT and CDR2 YYREEE (reference sequence). Trimming left V 5 bases short and J 0 bases short, with 12 bases between. The CDR3 length is 15 residues. The CDR3 nucleotides read TGTGCCAGCAGTCCGACTGCGAGCTCCTACAATGAGCAGTTCTTC. It translates to CASSPTASSYNEQFF.

This clone was seen a few times. The chain recombines TRBV29-1 with TRBJ2-3, with a tentative D call TRBD1 (6 bases). Trimming pared 7 bases from V and 2 bases from J, leaving 10 bases between. CDR3 size: 12 residues. Germline V gives CDR1 SQVTM, CDR2 ANQGSEA. The CDR3: CSGGQNTDTQYF. The CDR3 bases are TGCAGCGGGGGGCAGAACACAGATACGCAGTATTTT.

This clone was seen a handful of times. The chain recombines TRBV7-9 with TRBJ2-1; no definite D call. The ends were cut back, 5 bases at V and 3 bases at J, with 8 bases in the middle. CDR1 is SEHNR, CDR2 FQNEAQ, per germline (reference sequence). The CDR3 consists of 13 residues. The CDR3 region is CASSTLHYNEQFF. CDR3 in DNA: TGTGCCAGCAGCACTCTCCACTACAATGAGCAGTTCTTC.

This clone has just a few counts. V and J are TRBV6-5 and TRBJ1-2, with unresolved D. The V end was cut by 11 bases, the J end by 2 bases, with 12 bases between. Per the germline V gene, CDR1 is MNHEY and CDR2 is SVGAGI. The CDR3 covers 12 residues. The CDR3 is CAARGSNYGYTF. The CDR3 DNA is TGTGCCGCACGAGGATCGAACTATGGCTACACCTTC.

There are a few counts of this clone. The J gene is TRBJ2-2, the V gene TRBV9; D remains ambiguous. The V end lost 2 bases, the J end lost 6 bases, and 8 bases lay between the germline ends. CDR3 length: 13 residues. Germline lookup yields CDR1 SGDLS and CDR2 YYNGEE. The CDR3: CASSVLPAGELFF. The CDR3 DNA follows: TGTGCCAGCAGCGTCCTTCCAGCCGGGGAGCTGTTTTTT.